This T cell receptor (beta chain) emerged from a study of T cell repertoires in cytomegalovirus infection. TCRdb used MiXCR to reprocess the reads, holding one entry per CDR3 protein. The table shows about 890,000 distinct CDR3 sequences, with around 30% occurring only once. In regard to this clonotype: The antigen is not known.

Trimming took off 6 bases at V and 4 bases at J, with 21 bases between the two ends. CDR1 is SNHLY, CDR2 FYNNEI, per germline. This CDR3 region has 16 residues. The sequences come from cultured CD8+ T cells from PBMCs, collected from culture after CMV antigen stimulation. The chain carries TRBV2 and TRBJ1-2, with D possibly being TRBD1 (6 bases). The TCR was taken from a human donor in good health (CMV status not recorded). Some clones in this sample may be carry-over from other donors' samples. The CDR3 sequence is CASSAGQTLGSYGYTF. The CDR3, as DNA: TGTGCCAGCAGCGCCGGACAGACCCTCGGGAGCTATGGCTACACCTTC. Looking up the rest from reference TRBV2 and TRBJ1-2 gives the full variable domain: EPEVTQTPSHQVTQMGQEVILRCVPISNHLYFYWYRQILGQKVEFLVSFYNNEISEKSEIFDDQFSVERPDGSNFTLKIRSTKLEDSAMYFCASSAGQTLGSYGYTFGSGTRLTVV.